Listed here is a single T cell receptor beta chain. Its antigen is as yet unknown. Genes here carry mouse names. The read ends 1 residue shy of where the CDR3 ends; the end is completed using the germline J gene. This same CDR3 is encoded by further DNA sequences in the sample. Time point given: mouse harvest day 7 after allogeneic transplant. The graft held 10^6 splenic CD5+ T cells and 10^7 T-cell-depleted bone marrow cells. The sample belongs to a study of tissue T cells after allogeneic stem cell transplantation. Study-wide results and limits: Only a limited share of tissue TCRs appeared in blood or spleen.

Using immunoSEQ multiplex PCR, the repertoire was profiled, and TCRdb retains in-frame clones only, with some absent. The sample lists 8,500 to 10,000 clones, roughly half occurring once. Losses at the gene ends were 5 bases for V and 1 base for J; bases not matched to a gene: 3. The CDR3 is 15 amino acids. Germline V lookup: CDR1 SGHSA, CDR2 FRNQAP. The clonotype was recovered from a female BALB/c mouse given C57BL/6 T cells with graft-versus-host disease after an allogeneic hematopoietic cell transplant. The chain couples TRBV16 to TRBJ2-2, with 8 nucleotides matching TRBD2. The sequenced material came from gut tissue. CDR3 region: CASSPWGGNTGQLYF. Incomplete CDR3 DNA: TGTGCAAGCAGCCCGTGGGGGGGAAACACCGGGCAGCTCTAC.